This note documents a single T cell receptor (beta chain) sequence. The entry originates in a study of preoperative IRX-2 immunotherapy in early breast cancer. Measured with immunoSEQ multiplex PCR; TCRdb has only the in-frame clones, and not every one. The data show fewer than 40,000 clones, roughly nine tenths seen once. As for treatment: preoperative locoregional IRX-2 cytokine immunotherapy. Samples came from a phase Ib trial of preoperative locoregional IRX-2 cytokine immunotherapy. This CDR3 has 13 amino acids. Trimming pared 4 bases from V and 4 bases from J, leaving 11 bases between. The TCR comes from a human donor with breast cancer. The rearrangement uses TRBV7-1 and TRBJ2-7; tentative D call: TRBD1 (5 bases). TRBV7-1 is recorded as an ORF, its role being uncertain. Sequenced material: tumor tissue, taken after IRX-2 immunotherapy. CDR3 bases: TGTGCCAGCAGCTTAAGGGGAAGGTACGAGCAGTACTTC. It encodes CASSLRGRYEQYF.